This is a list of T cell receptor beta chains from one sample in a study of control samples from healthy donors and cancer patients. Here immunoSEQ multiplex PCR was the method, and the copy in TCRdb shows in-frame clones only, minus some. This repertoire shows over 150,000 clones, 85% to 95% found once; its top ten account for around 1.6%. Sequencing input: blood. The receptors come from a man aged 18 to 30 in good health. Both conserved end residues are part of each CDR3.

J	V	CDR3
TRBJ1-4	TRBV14	CASSQNYREKLFF
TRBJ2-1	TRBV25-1	CASSEVGEQFF
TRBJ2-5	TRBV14	CASSQALAGETQYF
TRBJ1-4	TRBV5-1	CASSLRDSNEKLFF
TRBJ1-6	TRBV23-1	CASSPRVRGKNSPLHF
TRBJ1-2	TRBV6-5	CASRRDRGNYGYTF
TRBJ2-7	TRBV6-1	CASSEAFTSGGYEQYF
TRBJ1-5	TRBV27	CASITNWGYQPQHF
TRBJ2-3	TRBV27	CASRGGGDTQYF
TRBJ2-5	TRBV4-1	CASSQDPWSGGPQETQYF
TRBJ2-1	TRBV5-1	CASSPGAPAMNEQFF
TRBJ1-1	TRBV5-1	CASSPPAAGVSTEAFF
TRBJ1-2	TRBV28	CASTAGSYGYTF
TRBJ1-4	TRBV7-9	CASSSRGGDEKLFF
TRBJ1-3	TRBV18	CASSLLVPGQGSIGNTIYF
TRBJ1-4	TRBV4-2	CASSGFRDSVKLFF